This T cell receptor beta chain was identified in a study of blood T cell repertoires in COVID-19. The overall study: Donors in the United States, Italy and Spain gave samples during acute or convalescent COVID-19.

TCRdb's copy holds only in-frame clones and misses some; the assay was immunoSEQ multiplex PCR. This table holds 150,000 to 190,000 clones, approximately 85% found once. This clone was found a few times. Deletions cut 5 bases from V and 3 bases from J, with 14 bases between. Germline V gene lookup returns CDR1 LNHDA and CDR2 SQIVND (reference sequence). This CDR3 is 15 amino acids long. This TCR was recovered from a woman aged 55-70 years with COVID-19, enrolled during active disease. The sequenced sample consisted of peripheral blood. The chain recombines TRBV19 with TRBJ1-3; D is possibly TRBD1 (6 bases). CDR3 in DNA: TGTGCCAGTAGTTTGGGGGCATACGGTGGAAACACCATATATTTT. Translation: CASSLGAYGGNTIYF.